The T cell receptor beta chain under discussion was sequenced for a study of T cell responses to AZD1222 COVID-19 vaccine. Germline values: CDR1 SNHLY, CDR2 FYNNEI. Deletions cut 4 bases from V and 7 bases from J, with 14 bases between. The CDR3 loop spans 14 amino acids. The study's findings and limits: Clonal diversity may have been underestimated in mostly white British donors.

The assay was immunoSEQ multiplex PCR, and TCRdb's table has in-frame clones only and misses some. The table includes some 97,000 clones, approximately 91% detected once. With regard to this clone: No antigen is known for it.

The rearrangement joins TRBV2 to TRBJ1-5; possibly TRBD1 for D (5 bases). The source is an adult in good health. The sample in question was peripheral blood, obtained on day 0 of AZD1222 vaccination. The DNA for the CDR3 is TGTGCCAGCAGTGGAGGCGGAGGGGCGCAGCCCCAGCATTTT. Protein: CASSGGGGAQPQHF.